This T cell receptor (beta chain) was recorded in a study of OX40 agonist ivuxolimab in advanced cancers. The data were produced by immunoSEQ multiplex PCR, yet TCRdb's version contains in-frame clones alone and is incomplete. The sample includes 55,000 to 90,000 clones, 70% to 90% of them seen just once. Worth noting for this clone: The antigen is undetermined.

Findings and caveats of the study: At 0.1 to 3.0 mg/kg and by week 6, clonal expansion occurred in CD4+ and CD8+ blood T cells. Some of the nonresponding patients also showed low levels of normalized T-cell clonal expansion.

Excluded were patients having autoimmune disease history or systemic immunosuppression. Baseline, cycle 4 day 1, and cycle 7 day 1 were the blood sampling points. Sequencing used CD4+ or CD8+ T cells sorted from blood, obtained in a trial of the OX40 agonist ivuxolimab. The TCR was taken from an adult with an advanced solid tumor such as melanoma, head and neck, liver or kidney cancer.

The DNA for the CDR3 is TGTGCCAGCAGAAGAGGGGTAACCGGGGAGCTGTTTTTT. Translated: CASRRGVTGELFF. The chain links TRBV7-6 to TRBJ2-2, with D possibly called TRBD1 or TRBD2 (5 bases each). Trimming took 6 bases from V and 5 from J, leaving 10 bases between them. Germline V gives CDR1 SGHVS, CDR2 FNYEAQ. This CDR3 has 13 residues.